A selection of T cell receptor beta chains follows, all from one sample in a study of CD8+ T cells in alopecia areata. TCRdb's copy holds only in-frame clones and misses some; the assay was immunoSEQ multiplex PCR. The table lists under 110,000 clones, almost 60% of them singletons. This sample comprised CD8+ T cells sorted from blood, obtained at approximately week 55, from a patient treated with tofacitinib. Receptors were obtained from a human donor with alopecia areata. Each CDR3 is given with its conserved first and last residue. The order of the fields is J gene, V gene, clone size, D gene, CDR3 protein, CDR3 DNA. A D gene is named only where the DNA matches it firmly. Only some rows state a clone size, as once, few, many or a class for expanded clones.

J: TRBJ1-5
V: TRBV7-8
size: -
D: -
CDR3: CASSLARIRSNQPQHF
DNA: TGTGCCAGCAGCTTAGCAAGGATTCGGAGCAATCAGCCCCAGCATTTT

J: TRBJ1-3
V: TRBV9
size: -
D: -
CDR3: CASSVEGVQLSGNTIYF
DNA: TGTGCCAGCAGCGTAGAGGGGGTACAACTCTCTGGAAACACCATATATTTT

J: TRBJ2-7
V: TRBV27
size: -
D: -
CDR3: CASSPTGGTYEQYF
DNA: TGTGCCAGCAGTCCGACCGGGGGAACCTACGAGCAGTACTTC

J: TRBJ2-2
V: TRBV27
size: -
D: -
CDR3: CASSLSLALGTGELFF
DNA: TGTGCCAGCAGTTTATCCCTAGCTTTGGGGACCGGGGAGCTGTTTTTT

J: TRBJ1-5
V: TRBV30
size: once
D: -
CDR3: CAWSDSGPYQPQHF
DNA: TGTGCCTGGAGTGACTCCGGGCCGTATCAGCCCCAGCATTTT

J: TRBJ2-7
V: TRBV5-1
size: few
D: TRBD1
CDR3: CASSARTGSTYEQYF
DNA: TGCGCCAGCAGCGCCCGGACAGGCTCCACCTACGAGCAGTACTTC

J: TRBJ1-6
V: TRBV7-9
size: -
D: -
CDR3: CASSSGRGKNSPLHF
DNA: TGTGCCAGCAGCTCGGGTAGGGGAAAGAATTCACCCCTCCACTTT

J: TRBJ1-1
V: TRBV14
size: -
D: -
CDR3: CASSQGGKGTAFF
DNA: TGTGCCAGCAGCCAAGGCGGAAAGGGAACAGCTTTCTTT

J: TRBJ2-7
V: TRBV7-8
size: few
D: -
CDR3: CASSLAQGPSYEQYF
DNA: TGTGCCAGCAGCTTAGCACAGGGTCCCTCCTACGAGCAGTACTTC

J: TRBJ1-1
V: TRBV11-2
size: -
D: -
CDR3: CASSTPRGQNTEAFF
DNA: TGTGCCAGCAGCACACCCCGGGGACAGAACACTGAAGCTTTCTTT

J: TRBJ2-5
V: TRBV9
size: -
D: -
CDR3: CASSPSNSRETQYF
DNA: TGTGCCAGCAGCCCCTCGAACTCCAGAGAGACCCAGTACTTC

J: TRBJ2-1
V: TRBV29-1
size: -
D: -
CDR3: CSVEPLNEQFF
DNA: TGCAGCGTTGAACCGCTGAATGAGCAGTTCTTC

J: TRBJ2-7
V: TRBV4-2
size: -
D: TRBD2
CDR3: CASSQDSSGPSYEQYF
DNA: TGTGCCAGCAGCCAAGATTCTAGCGGGCCCTCCTACGAGCAGTACTTC

J: TRBJ1-6
V: TRBV7-9
size: -
D: -
CDR3: CASSEKGQDFYNSPLHF
DNA: TGTGCCAGCAGCGAGAAGGGACAAGACTTTTATAATTCACCCCTCCACTTT

J: TRBJ2-1
V: TRBV5-1
size: once
D: -
CDR3: CASSLGNEQFF
DNA: TGCGCCAGCAGCTTGGGCAATGAGCAGTTCTTC

J: TRBJ2-3
V: TRBV7-9
size: -
D: -
CDR3: CASSLMADTQYF
DNA: TGTGCCAGCAGCTTAATGGCAGATACGCAGTATTTT

J: TRBJ2-1
V: TRBV27
size: once
D: -
CDR3: CASSPPTGRDDEQFF
DNA: TGTGCCAGCAGTCCGCCGACAGGGAGGGATGATGAGCAGTTCTTC

J: TRBJ2-1
V: TRBV27
size: once
D: -
CDR3: CASTRGFSYNEQFF
DNA: TGTGCCAGTACGAGGGGGTTCTCCTACAATGAGCAGTTCTTC

J: TRBJ1-2
V: TRBV2
size: -
D: -
CDR3: CASSGEGEDGFYGYTF
DNA: TGTGCCAGCAGTGGTGAAGGGGAGGATGGATTCTATGGCTACACCTTC

J: TRBJ1-1
V: TRBV5-1
size: -
D: TRBD1
CDR3: CASSLVGLDREAFF
DNA: TGCGCCAGCAGCTTGGTCGGGCTGGACAGGGAAGCTTTCTTT

J: TRBJ2-1
V: TRBV15
size: -
D: TRBD2
CDR3: CATSAPGTSGVSSYNEQFF
DNA: TGTGCCACCAGCGCCCCCGGGACTAGCGGGGTGAGCTCCTACAATGAGCAGTTCTTC

J: TRBJ2-1
V: TRBV5-1
size: few
D: TRBD2
CDR3: CASSLGLAGSNEQFF
DNA: TGCGCCAGCAGCTTGGGGCTAGCGGGGTCAAATGAGCAGTTCTTC

J: TRBJ1-1
V: TRBV19
size: -
D: -
CDR3: CASTPRRAITEAFF
DNA: TGTGCCAGTACTCCCCGCAGGGCGATCACTGAAGCTTTCTTT

J: TRBJ2-2
V: TRBV6-5
size: -
D: -
CDR3: CASSPTEANTGELFF
DNA: TGTGCCAGCAGCCCAACGGAGGCGAACACCGGGGAGCTGTTTTTT

J: TRBJ2-3
V: TRBV27
size: -
D: -
CDR3: CASSSFRDTQYF
DNA: TGTGCCAGCAGTTCATTCAGGGATACGCAGTATTTT

J: TRBJ1-2
V: TRBV7-6
size: -
D: -
CDR3: CASSLGGGTYGYTF
DNA: TGTGCCAGCAGCTTAGGTGGGGGGACCTATGGCTACACCTTC

J: TRBJ1-4
V: TRBV6-1
size: -
D: -
CDR3: CATADNEEKLFF
DNA: TGTGCCACCGCGGACAATGAAGAAAAACTGTTTTTT

J: TRBJ2-1
V: TRBV7-2
size: -
D: -
CDR3: CASSGLVGNEQFF
DNA: TGTGCCAGCAGCGGGCTCGTAGGTAATGAGCAGTTCTTC

J: TRBJ2-3
V: TRBV28
size: medium-sized
D: TRBD1
CDR3: CASSALQGTDTQYF
DNA: TGTGCCAGCAGCGCCTTACAGGGGACAGATACGCAGTATTTT

J: TRBJ2-1
V: TRBV14
size: -
D: -
CDR3: CASSQARLQFF
DNA: TGTGCCAGCAGCCAAGCCAGGTTGCAGTTCTTC

J: TRBJ2-5
V: TRBV5-1
size: -
D: -
CDR3: CASSLLTNQETQYF
DNA: TGCGCCAGCAGCTTGCTAACTAACCAAGAGACCCAGTACTTC

J: TRBJ2-7
V: TRBV29-1
size: few
D: -
CDR3: CSVWQGHEQYF
DNA: TGCAGCGTTTGGCAGGGTCACGAGCAGTACTTC

J: TRBJ1-6
V: TRBV27
size: few
D: -
CDR3: CASSSQGRDFYNSPLHF
DNA: TGTGCCAGCAGTTCACAGGGTCGGGACTTCTATAATTCACCCCTCCACTTT

J: TRBJ1-4
V: TRBV5-1
size: once
D: -
CDR3: CASSLDYGTNEKLFF
DNA: TGCGCCAGCAGCCTGGACTACGGAACTAATGAAAAACTGTTTTTT